Listed below are T cell receptor beta chains from one sample, sequenced in a study of blood T cell repertoires in COVID-19. Some clones are missing from TCRdb's copy, which holds only in-frame ones; the method was immunoSEQ multiplex PCR. Of 95,000 to 150,000 clones in the sample, around nine tenths are singletons; the top ten hold about 1%. The sequencing input was peripheral blood. The origin of the receptors is a woman of 80 years or more with acute or convalescent COVID-19. Both conserved end residues are part of each CDR3. Each record gives: V gene, clone size, D gene, J gene, CDR3 protein, CDR3 DNA. The D gene is left open where the match is weak. A row's size may be missing; if present it is once, few, many or a size class.

V gene: TRBV18; clone size: .; D gene: .; J gene: TRBJ2-5; CDR3 protein: CASSPPLSPDVVQYF; CDR3 DNA: TGTGCCAGCTCACCACCCCTTAGCCCCGACGTGGTCCAGTACTTC
V gene: TRBV18; clone size: .; D gene: .; J gene: TRBJ1-1; CDR3 protein: CASSEGGNTEAFF; CDR3 DNA: TGTGCCAGCTCAGAAGGGGGGAACACTGAAGCTTTCTTT
V gene: TRBV9; clone size: few; D gene: .; J gene: TRBJ2-2; CDR3 protein: CASSAYGVTGELFF; CDR3 DNA: TGTGCCAGCAGCGCCTACGGGGTGACCGGGGAGCTGTTTTTT
V gene: TRBV11-3; clone size: .; D gene: TRBD1; J gene: TRBJ2-3; CDR3 protein: CASSLGTGTASTDTQYF; CDR3 DNA: TGTGCCAGCAGCTTGGGGACCGGGACAGCAAGCACAGATACGCAGTATTTT
V gene: TRBV5-4; clone size: once; D gene: TRBD1; J gene: TRBJ1-1; CDR3 protein: CASSWDRGNTEAFF; CDR3 DNA: TGTGCCAGCAGCTGGGACAGGGGCAACACTGAAGCTTTCTTT
V gene: TRBV9; clone size: .; D gene: TRBD1; J gene: TRBJ2-2; CDR3 protein: CASGQENTGELFF; CDR3 DNA: TGTGCCAGCGGACAGGAGAACACCGGGGAGCTGTTTTTT
V gene: TRBV19; clone size: .; D gene: .; J gene: TRBJ1-1; CDR3 protein: CASSIRQGMTEAFF; CDR3 DNA: TGTGCCAGTAGTATTAGGCAGGGAATGACTGAAGCTTTCTTT
V gene: TRBV28; clone size: .; D gene: TRBD1; J gene: TRBJ2-7; CDR3 protein: CASSPPPGTGPYEQYF; CDR3 DNA: TGTGCCAGCAGTCCCCCCCCGGGGACAGGGCCCTACGAGCAGTACTTC
V gene: TRBV11-3; clone size: .; D gene: TRBD1; J gene: TRBJ2-6; CDR3 protein: CASSPGQGAPGANVLTF; CDR3 DNA: TGTGCCAGCAGCCCCGGACAGGGGGCGCCCGGGGCCAACGTCCTGACTTTC
V gene: TRBV5-1; clone size: .; D gene: .; J gene: TRBJ2-3; CDR3 protein: CASSLEPSSDTQYF; CDR3 DNA: TGCGCCAGCAGCTTGGAGCCTAGTTCGGATACGCAGTATTTT
V gene: TRBV2; clone size: .; D gene: .; J gene: TRBJ1-5; CDR3 protein: CASEGHTNQPQHF; CDR3 DNA: TGTGCCAGCGAGGGACATACCAATCAGCCCCAGCATTTT
V gene: TRBV7-6; clone size: .; D gene: .; J gene: TRBJ2-5; CDR3 protein: CASSLISTGQETQYF; CDR3 DNA: TGTGCCAGCAGCTTAATCTCGACAGGACAAGAGACCCAGTACTTC
V gene: TRBV2; clone size: .; D gene: .; J gene: TRBJ1-3; CDR3 protein: CASSSGPGNTIYF; CDR3 DNA: TGTGCCAGCAGTTCAGGGCCTGGAAACACCATATATTTT
V gene: TRBV11-2; clone size: .; D gene: TRBD2; J gene: TRBJ2-3; CDR3 protein: CASSGLAGAGRDTQYF; CDR3 DNA: TGTGCCAGCAGCGGACTAGCGGGAGCAGGTCGAGATACGCAGTATTTT
V gene: TRBV7-9; clone size: .; D gene: .; J gene: TRBJ1-4; CDR3 protein: CASSLGQVAEKLFF; CDR3 DNA: TGTGCCAGCAGCTTGGGGCAGGTAGCAGAAAAACTGTTTTTT